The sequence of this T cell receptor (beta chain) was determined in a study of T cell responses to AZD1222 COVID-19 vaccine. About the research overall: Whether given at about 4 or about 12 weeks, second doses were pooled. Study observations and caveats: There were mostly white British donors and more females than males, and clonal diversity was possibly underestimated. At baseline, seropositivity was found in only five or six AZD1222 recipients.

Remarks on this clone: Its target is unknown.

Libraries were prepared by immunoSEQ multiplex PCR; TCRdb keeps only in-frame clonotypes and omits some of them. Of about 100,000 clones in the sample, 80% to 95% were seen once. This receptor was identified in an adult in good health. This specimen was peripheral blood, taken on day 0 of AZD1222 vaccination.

CDR3 nucleotide sequence: TGTGCCAGCAGCTTAGGGCTAGCGGGGAGGCGAGAGTACTTC. Amino acids: CASSLGLAGRREYF. This chain joins TRBV7-2 and TRBJ2-7; 9 positions match TRBD2. CDR1 and CDR2 (germline): SGHTA, FQGNSA. The CDR3 consists of 14 residues. J gave up 11 bases and V 1 base, and 9 bases lay outside the gene matches.